The sequence of this TCR beta chain was determined in a study of T cells in localized non-small cell lung cancer. Study-wide results and limits: Turning up in adjacent lung were a median approximately 50 of the top 100 tumor clones. Sequencing involved a lone tumor region, leaving heterogeneity possible.

V shed 4 bases and J 13 bases; nucleotides not matched to a gene: 7. The CDR3 is made up of 14 amino acids. Per germline, CDR1 SGHDN and CDR2 FVKESK. Here immunoSEQ multiplex PCR was the method, and the copy in TCRdb shows in-frame clones only, minus some. The repertoire has some 20,000 clones, 75% to 90% of them found once; the top ten carry 9% to 15%. In regard to this clone: Its antigen is not known.

The sequences come from PBMCs, collected before any cancer treatment. The receptor's source is a man between 40 and 69 years old with stage II squamous cell lung carcinoma. The V gene is TRBV14, the J gene TRBJ2-1, with 13 bases that match TRBD2. In DNA form, the CDR3 reads TGTGCCAGCAGCCCACGGGGACTAGCGGGGCCCCAGTTCTTC. As protein: CASSPRGLAGPQFF.